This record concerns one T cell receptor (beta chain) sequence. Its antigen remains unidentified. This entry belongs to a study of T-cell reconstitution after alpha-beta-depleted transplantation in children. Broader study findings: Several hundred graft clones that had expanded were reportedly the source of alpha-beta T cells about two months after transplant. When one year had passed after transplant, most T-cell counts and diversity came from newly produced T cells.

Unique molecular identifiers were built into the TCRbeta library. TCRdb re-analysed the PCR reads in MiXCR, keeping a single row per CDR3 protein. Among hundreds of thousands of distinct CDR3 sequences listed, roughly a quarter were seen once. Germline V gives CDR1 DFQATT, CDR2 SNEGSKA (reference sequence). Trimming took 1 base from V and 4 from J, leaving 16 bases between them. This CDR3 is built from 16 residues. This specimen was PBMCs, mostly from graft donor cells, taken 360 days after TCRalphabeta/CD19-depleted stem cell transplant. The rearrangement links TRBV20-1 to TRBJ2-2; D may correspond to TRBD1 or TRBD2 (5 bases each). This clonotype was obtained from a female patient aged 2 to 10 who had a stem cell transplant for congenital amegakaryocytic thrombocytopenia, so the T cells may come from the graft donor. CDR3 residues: CSARALRDGSTGELFF. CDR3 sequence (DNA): TGCAGTGCTAGAGCCCTTAGGGACGGTAGCACCGGGGAGCTGTTTTTT.